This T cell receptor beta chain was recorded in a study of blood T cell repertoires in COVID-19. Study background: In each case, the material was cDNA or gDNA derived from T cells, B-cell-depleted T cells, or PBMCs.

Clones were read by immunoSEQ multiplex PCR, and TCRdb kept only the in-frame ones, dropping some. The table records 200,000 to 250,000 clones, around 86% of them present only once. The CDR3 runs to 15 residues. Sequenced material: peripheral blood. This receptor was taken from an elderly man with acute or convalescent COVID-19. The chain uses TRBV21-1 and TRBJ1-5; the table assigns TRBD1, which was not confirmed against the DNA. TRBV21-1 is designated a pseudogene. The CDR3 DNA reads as TGTGCCAGCAGCAATCCAGGGTCTAGCAATCAGCCCCAGCATTTT. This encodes CASSNPGSSNQPQHF.